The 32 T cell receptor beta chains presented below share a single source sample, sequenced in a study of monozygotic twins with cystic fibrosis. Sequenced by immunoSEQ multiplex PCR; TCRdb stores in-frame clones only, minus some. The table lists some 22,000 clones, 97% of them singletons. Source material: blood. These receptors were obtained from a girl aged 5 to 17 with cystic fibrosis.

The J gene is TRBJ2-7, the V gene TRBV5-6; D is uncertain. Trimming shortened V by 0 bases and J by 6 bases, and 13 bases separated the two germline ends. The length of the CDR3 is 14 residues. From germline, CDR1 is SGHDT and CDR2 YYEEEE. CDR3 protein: CASSLGSPSAEQYF. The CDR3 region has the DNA TGTGCCAGCAGCTTGGGTTCTCCTTCGGCCGAGCAGTACTTC.

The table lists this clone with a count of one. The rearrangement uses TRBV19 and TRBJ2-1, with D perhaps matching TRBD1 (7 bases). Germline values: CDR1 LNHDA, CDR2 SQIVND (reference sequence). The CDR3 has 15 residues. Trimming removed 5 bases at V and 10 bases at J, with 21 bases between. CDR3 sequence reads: CASSPTRGTEKEQFF. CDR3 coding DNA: TGTGCCAGTAGTCCGACGCGCGGGACAGAAAAAGAGCAGTTCTTC.

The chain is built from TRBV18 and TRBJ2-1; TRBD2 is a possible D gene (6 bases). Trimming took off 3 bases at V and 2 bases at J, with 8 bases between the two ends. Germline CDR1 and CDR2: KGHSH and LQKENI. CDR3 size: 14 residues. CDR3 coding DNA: TGTGCCAGCTCACCTAGCGGTGCCTACAATGAGCAGTTCTTC. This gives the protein CASSPSGAYNEQFF.

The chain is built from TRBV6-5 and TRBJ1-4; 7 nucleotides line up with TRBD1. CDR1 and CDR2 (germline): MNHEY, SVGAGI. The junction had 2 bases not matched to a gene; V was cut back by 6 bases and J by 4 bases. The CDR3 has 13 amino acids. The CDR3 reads CASRPGGNEKLFF. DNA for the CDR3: TGTGCCAGCAGACCAGGGGGTAATGAAAAACTGTTTTTT.

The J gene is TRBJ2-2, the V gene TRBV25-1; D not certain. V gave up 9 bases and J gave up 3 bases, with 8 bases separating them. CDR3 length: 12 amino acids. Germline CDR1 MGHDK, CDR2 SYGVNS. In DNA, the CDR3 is TGTGCCAGGAGGACCGACACCGGGGAGCTGTTTTTT. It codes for CARRTDTGELFF.

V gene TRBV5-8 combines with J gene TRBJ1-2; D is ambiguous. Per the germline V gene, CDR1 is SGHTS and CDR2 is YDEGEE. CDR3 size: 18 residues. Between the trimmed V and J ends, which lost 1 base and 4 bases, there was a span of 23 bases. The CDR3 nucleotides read TGTGCCAGCAGCTTGAGAAAAGCATGGGTGGTTAGTCCCTATGGCTACACCTTC. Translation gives CASSLRKAWVVSPYGYTF.

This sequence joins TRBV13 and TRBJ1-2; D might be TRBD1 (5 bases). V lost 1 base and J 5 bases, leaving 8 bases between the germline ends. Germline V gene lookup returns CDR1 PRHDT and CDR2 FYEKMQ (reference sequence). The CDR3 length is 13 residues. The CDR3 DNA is TGTGCCAGCAGCTTAGTCCAGGGATATGGCTACACCTTC. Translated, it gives CASSLVQGYGYTF.

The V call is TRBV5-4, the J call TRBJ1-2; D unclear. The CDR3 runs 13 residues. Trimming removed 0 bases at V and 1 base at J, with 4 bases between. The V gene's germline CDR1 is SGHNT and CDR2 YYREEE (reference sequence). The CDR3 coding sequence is TGTGCCAGCAGCTTGGACAGTAACTATGGCTACACCTTC. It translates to CASSLDSNYGYTF.

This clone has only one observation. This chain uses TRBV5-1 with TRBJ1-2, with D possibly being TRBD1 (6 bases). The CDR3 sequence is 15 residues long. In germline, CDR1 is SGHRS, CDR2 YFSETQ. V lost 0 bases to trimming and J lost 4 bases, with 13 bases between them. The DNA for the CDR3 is TGCGCCAGCAGCTTGGGGACAGAAGGAAGCTATGGCTACACCTTC. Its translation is CASSLGTEGSYGYTF.

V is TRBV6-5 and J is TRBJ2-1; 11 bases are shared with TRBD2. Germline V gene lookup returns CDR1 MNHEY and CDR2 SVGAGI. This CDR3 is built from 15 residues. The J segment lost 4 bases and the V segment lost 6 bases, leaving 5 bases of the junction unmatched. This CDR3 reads CASSRTSGSYNEQFF. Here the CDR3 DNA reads TGTGCCAGCAGCCGGACTAGCGGGTCATACAATGAGCAGTTCTTC.

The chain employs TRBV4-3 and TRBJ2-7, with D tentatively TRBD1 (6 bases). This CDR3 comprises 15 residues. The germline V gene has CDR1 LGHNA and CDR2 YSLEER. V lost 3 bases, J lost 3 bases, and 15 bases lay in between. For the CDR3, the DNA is TGCGCCAGCAGCCATTCAACCGCACAGGGCTACGAGCAGTACTTC. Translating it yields CASSHSTAQGYEQYF.

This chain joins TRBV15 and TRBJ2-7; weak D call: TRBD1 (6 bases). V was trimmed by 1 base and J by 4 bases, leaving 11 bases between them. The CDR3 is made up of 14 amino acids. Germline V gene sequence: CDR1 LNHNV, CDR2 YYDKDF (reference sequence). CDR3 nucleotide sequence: TGTGCCACCAGCAGAGTAGGCGGACAGTACGAGCAGTACTTC. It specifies CATSRVGGQYEQYF. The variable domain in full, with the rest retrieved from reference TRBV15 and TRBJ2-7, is DAMVIQNPRYQVTQFGKPVTLSCSQTLNHNVMYWYQQKSSQAPKLLFHYYDKDFNNEADTPDNFQSRRPNTSFCFLDIRSPGLGDTAMYLCATSRVGGQYEQYFGPGTRLTVT.

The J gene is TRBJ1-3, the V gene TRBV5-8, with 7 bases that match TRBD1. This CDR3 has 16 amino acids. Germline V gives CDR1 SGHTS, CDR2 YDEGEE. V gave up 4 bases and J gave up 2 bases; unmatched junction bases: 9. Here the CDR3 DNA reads TGTGCCAGCAGCCGGATGGACAGGACGGCTGGAAACACCATATATTTT. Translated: CASSRMDRTAGNTIYF. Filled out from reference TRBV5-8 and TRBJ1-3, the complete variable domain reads EAGVTQSPTHLIKTRGQQATLRCSPISGHTSVYWYQQALGLGLQFLLWYDEGEERNRGNFPPRFSGRQFPNYSSELNVNALELEDSALYLCASSRMDRTAGNTIYFGEGSWLTVV.

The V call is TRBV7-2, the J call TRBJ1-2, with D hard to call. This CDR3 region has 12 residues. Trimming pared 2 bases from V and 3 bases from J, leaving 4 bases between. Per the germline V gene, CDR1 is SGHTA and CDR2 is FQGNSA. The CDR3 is CASSLTDYGYTF. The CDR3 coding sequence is TGTGCCAGCAGCTTAACCGACTATGGCTACACCTTC.

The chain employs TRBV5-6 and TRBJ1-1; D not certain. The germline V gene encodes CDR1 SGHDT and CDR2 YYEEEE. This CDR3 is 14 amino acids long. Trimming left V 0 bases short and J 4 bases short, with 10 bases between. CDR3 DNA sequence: TGTGCCAGCAGCTTGGTGGTGGGAGGCACTGAAGCTTTCTTT. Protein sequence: CASSLVVGGTEAFF.

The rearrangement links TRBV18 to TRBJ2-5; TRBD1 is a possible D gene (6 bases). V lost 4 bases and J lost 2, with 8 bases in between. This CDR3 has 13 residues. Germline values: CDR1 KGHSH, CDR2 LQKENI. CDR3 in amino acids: CASSQGQQETQYF. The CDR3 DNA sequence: TGTGCCAGCTCACAGGGACAACAAGAGACCCAGTACTTC.

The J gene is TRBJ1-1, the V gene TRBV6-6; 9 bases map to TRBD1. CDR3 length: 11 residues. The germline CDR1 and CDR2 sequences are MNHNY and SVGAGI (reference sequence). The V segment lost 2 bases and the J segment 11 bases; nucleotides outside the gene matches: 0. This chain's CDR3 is CASSYDRGAFF. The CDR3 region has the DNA TGTGCCAGCAGTTACGACAGGGGGGCTTTCTTT.

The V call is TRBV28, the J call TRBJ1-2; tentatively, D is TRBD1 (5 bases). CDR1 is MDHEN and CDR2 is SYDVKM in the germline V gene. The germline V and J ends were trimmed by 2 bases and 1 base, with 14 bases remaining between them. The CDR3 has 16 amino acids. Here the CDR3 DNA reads TGTGCCAGCAGTTTACCACAGGAAGCCTTTAACTATGGCTACACCTTC. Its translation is CASSLPQEAFNYGYTF.

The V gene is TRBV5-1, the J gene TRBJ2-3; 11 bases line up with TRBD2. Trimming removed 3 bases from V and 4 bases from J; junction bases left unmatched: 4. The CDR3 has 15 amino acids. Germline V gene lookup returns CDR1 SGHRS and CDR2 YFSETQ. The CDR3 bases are TGCGCCAGCAGCTCCCGGGGACTAGCGGCAGATACGCAGTATTTT. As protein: CASSSRGLAADTQYF.

Here the CDR3 reads CASSARTGRYQETQYF. Here the CDR3 DNA reads TGTGCCAGCAGCGCCCGGACAGGGCGGTACCAAGAGACCCAGTACTTC. The V gene is TRBV11-1, the J gene TRBJ2-5, with TRBD1 matching over 8 bases. V shed 5 bases, J shed 0 bases, and the junction held 8 bases outside the gene matches. This CDR3 has 16 amino acids. Germline CDR1 reads SGHAT; CDR2 reads FQDESV (reference sequence).

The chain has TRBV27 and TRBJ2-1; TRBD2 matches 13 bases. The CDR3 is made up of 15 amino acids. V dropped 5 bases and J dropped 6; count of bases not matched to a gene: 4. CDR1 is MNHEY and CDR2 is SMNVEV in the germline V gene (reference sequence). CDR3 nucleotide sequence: TGTGCCAGCAGTCTCGGGACTAGCGGGATCAATGAGCAGTTCTTC. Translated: CASSLGTSGINEQFF.

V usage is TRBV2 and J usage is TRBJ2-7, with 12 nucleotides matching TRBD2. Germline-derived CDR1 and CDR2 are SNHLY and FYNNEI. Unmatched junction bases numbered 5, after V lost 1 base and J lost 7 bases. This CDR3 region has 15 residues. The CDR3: CASSEGLAGVDEQYF. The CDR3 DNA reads TGTGCCAGCAGTGAAGGACTAGCGGGAGTCGATGAGCAGTACTTC.

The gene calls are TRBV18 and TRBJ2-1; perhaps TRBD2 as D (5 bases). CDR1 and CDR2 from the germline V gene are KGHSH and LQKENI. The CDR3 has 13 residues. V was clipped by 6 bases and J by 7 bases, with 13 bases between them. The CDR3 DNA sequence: TGTGCCAGCTCCCCGGGGAGCGTGAATGAGCAGTTCTTC. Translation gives CASSPGSVNEQFF.

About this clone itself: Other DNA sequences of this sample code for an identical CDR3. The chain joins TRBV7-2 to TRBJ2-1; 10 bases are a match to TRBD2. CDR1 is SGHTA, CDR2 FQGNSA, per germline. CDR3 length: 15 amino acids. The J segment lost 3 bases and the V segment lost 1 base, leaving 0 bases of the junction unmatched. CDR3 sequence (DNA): TGTGCCAGCAGCTTAGGACTAGCGGGCTACAATGAGCAGTTCTTC. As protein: CASSLGLAGYNEQFF.

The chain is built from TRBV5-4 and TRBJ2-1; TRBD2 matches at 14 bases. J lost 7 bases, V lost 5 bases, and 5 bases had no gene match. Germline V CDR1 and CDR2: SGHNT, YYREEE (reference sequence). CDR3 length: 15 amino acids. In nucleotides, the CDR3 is TGTGCCAGCAGATCCGGGACTAGCGGGAGTAATGAGCAGTTCTTC. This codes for CASRSGTSGSNEQFF.

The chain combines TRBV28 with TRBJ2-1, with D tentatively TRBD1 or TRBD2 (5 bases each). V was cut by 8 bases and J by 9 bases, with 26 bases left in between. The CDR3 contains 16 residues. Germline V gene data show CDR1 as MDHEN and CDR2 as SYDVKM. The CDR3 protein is CASRRSVDTGPGEQFF. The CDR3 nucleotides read TGTGCCAGCCGGAGGAGTGTAGATACGGGGCCAGGTGAGCAGTTCTTC.

DNA for the CDR3: TGCAGCGTTGGGGGACTAGTCTCCAATGAGCAGTTCTTC. Its translation is CSVGGLVSNEQFF. The V and J genes are TRBV29-1 and TRBJ2-1; 8 bases fit TRBD2. The CDR3 spans 13 residues. The V segment lost 4 bases and the J segment 6 bases; nucleotides outside the gene matches: 5. CDR1 and CDR2 from the germline V gene are SQVTM and ANQGSEA.

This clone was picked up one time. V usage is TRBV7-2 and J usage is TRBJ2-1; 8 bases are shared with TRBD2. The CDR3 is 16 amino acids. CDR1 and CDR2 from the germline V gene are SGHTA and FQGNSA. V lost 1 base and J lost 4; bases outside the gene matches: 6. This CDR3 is CASSLGGSGIYNEQFF. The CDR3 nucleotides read TGTGCCAGCAGCTTAGGGGGTAGCGGGATTTACAATGAGCAGTTCTTC. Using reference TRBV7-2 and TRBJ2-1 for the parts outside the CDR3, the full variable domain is GAGVSQSPSNKVTEKGKDVELRCDPISGHTALYWYRQSLGQGLEFLIYFQGNSAPDKSGLPSDRFSAERTGGSVSTLTIQRTQQEDSAVYLCASSLGGSGIYNEQFFGPGTRLTVL.

CDR3 sequence: CASSPGGGEQFF. The DNA for the CDR3 is TGTGCCAGCAGCCCAGGGGGGGGTGAGCAGTTCTTC. The chain combines TRBV11-2 with TRBJ2-1; D may be TRBD1 or TRBD2 (7 bases each). V dropped 5 bases and J dropped 9 bases, with 11 bases sitting between them. The CDR3 spans 12 residues. Germline V lookup: CDR1 SGHAT, CDR2 FQNNGV.

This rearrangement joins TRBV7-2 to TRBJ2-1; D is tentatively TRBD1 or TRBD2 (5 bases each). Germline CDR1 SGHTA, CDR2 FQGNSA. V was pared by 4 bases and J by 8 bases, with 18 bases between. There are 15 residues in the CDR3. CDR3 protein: CASSSRGTRGDEQFF. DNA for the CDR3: TGTGCCAGCAGCTCTAGGGGTACTAGAGGCGATGAGCAGTTCTTC.

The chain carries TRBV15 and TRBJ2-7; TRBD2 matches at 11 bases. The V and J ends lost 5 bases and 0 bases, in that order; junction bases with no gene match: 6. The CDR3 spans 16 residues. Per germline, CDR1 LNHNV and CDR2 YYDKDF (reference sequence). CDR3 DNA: TGTGCCACCAGCGGACTCCTAGCGGGAGGCTCCTACGAGCAGTACTTC. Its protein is CATSGLLAGGSYEQYF.

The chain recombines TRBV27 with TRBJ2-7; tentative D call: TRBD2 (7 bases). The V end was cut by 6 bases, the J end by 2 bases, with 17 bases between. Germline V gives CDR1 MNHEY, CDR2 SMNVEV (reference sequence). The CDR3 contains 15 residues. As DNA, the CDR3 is TGTGCCAGCAGCCCGGGGGCTAGCGGAACCTACGAGCAGTACTTC. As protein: CASSPGASGTYEQYF.